This T cell receptor (beta chain) was recorded in a study of OX40 agonist ivuxolimab in advanced cancers. The overall study: Among those enrolled, mean age was approximately 62 years (range roughly 20 to 85) and about 79% were male. Findings of the study overall: Blood T cells, both CD4+ and CD8+, expanded clonally by week 6 at 0.1 to 3.0 mg/kg. Averaged across samples, CD8+ T cells carried more expanded clones than CD4+ did.

Peripheral blood came from all dose cohorts at three timepoints. Data came from immunoSEQ multiplex PCR; TCRdb stores just in-frame clones and leaves some out. The sample contains fewer than 85,000 clones, over 75% of which appear only once. V dropped 5 bases and J dropped 6 bases, with 12 bases sitting between them. Germline CDR1 reads SGHTA; CDR2 reads FQGTGA. The CDR3 is made up of 13 amino acids. In the case of this clone: Its target is unknown.

The chain couples TRBV7-3 to TRBJ2-3; D not certain. This specimen consisted of CD4+ or CD8+ T cells sorted from blood, obtained in a trial of the OX40 agonist ivuxolimab. The sequence was collected from an adult with an advanced solid tumor such as melanoma, head and neck, liver or kidney cancer. The CDR3 nucleotides read TGTGCCAGCAGCGTAAGCCCAGTGGATACGCAGTATTTT. Translated: CASSVSPVDTQYF.